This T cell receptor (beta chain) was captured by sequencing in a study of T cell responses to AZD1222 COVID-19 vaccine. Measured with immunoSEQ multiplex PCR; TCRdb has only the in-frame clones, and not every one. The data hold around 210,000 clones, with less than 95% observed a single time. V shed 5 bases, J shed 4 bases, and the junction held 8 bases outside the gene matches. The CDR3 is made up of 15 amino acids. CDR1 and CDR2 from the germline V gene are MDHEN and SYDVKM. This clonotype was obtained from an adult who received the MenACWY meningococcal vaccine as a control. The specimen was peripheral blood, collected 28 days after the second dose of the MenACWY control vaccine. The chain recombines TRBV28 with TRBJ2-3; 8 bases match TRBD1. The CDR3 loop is CASSPLGQGADTQYF. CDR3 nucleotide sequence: TGTGCCAGCAGTCCTCTCGGACAGGGAGCAGATACGCAGTATTTT. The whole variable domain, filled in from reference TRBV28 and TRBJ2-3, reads DVKVTQSSRYLVKRTGEKVFLECVQDMDHENMFWYRQDPGLGLRLIYFSYDVKMKEKGDIPEGYSVSREKKERFSLILESASTNQTSMYLCASSPLGQGADTQYFGPGTRLTVL.